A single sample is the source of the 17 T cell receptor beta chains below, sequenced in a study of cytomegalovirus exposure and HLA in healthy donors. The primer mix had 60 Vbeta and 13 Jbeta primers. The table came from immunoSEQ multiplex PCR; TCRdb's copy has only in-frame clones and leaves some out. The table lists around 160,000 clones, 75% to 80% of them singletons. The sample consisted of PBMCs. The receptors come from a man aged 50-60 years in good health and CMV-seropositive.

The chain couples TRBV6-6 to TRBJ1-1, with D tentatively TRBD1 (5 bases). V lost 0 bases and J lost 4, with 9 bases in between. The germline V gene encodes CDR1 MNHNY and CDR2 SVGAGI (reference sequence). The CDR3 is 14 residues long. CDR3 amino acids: CASSYSGRATEAFF. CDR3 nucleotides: TGTGCCAGCAGTTACTCGGGCAGGGCCACTGAAGCTTTCTTT.

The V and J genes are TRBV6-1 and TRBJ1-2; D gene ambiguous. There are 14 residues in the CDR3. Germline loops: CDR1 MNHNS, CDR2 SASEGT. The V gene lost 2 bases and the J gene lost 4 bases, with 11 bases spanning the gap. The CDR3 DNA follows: TGTGCCAGCAGTGAACGGTTAGGAGTCTATGGCTACACCTTC. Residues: CASSERLGVYGYTF.

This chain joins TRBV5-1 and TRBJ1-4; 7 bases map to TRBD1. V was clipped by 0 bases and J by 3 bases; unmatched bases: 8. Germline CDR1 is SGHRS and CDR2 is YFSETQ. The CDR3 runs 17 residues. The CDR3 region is CASSLDVTGIANEKLFF. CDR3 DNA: TGCGCCAGCAGCTTGGATGTGACAGGGATAGCTAATGAAAAACTGTTTTTT.

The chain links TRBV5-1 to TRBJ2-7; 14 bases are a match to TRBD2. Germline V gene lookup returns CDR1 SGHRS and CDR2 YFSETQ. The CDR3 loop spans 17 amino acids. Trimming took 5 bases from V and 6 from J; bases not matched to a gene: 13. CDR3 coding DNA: TGCGCCAGCAGACAGACTAGCGGGGGGGCCATCCTTTGCGAGCAGTACGTC. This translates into CASRQTSGGAILCEQYV.

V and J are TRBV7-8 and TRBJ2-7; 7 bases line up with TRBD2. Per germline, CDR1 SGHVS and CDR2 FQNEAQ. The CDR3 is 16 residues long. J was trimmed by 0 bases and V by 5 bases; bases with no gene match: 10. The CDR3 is CASSLLGGGSSYEQYV. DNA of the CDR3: TGTGCCAGCAGCCTCCTTGGCGGGGGTAGCTCCTACGAGCAGTACGTC.

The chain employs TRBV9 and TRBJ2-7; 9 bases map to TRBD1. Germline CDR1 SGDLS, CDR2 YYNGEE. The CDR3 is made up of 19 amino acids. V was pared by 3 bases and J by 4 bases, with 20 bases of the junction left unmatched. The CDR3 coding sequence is TGTGCCAGCAGCGGCGGGGCTACAGGGGGCGCAATACCCCTTTACGAGCAGTACTTC. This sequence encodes CASSGGATGGAIPLYEQYF. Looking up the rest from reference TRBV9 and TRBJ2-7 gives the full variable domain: DSGVTQTPKHLITATGQRVTLRCSPRSGDLSVYWYQQSLDQGLQFLIQYYNGEERAKGNILERFSAQQFPDLHSELNLSSLELGDSALYFCASSGGATGGAIPLYEQYFGPGTRLTVT.

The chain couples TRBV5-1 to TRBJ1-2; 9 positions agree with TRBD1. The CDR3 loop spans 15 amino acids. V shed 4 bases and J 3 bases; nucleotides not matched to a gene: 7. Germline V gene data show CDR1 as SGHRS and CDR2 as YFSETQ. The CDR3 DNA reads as TGCGCCAGCAGCGTAGGACAGGGGACGTACTATGGCTACACCTTC. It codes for CASSVGQGTYYGYTF.

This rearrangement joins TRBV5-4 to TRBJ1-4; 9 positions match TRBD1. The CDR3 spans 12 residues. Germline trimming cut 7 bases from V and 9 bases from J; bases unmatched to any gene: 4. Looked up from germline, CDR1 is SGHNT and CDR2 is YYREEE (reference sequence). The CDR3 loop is CASGDREKKLFF. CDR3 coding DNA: TGTGCCAGCGGGGACAGGGAGAAAAAACTGTTTTTT.

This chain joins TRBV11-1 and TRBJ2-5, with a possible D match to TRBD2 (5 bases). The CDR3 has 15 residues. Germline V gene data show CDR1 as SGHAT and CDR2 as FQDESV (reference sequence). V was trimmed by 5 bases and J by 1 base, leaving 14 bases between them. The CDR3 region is CASSSTADSQETQYF. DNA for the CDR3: TGTGCCAGCAGCAGTACCGCGGACTCCCAAGAGACCCAGTACTTC. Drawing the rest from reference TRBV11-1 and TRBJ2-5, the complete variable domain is EAEVAQSPRYKITEKSQAVAFWCDPISGHATLYWYRQILGQGPELLVQFQDESVVDDSQLPKDRFSAERLKGVDSTLKIQPAELGDSAMYLCASSSTADSQETQYFGPGTRLLVL.

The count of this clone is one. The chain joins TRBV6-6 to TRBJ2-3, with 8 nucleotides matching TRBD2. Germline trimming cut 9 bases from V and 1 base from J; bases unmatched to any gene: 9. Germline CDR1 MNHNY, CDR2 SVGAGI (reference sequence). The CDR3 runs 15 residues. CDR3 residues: CASTGLGAGTDTQYF. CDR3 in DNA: TGTGCCAGTACGGGACTAGGAGCGGGCACAGATACGCAGTATTTT.

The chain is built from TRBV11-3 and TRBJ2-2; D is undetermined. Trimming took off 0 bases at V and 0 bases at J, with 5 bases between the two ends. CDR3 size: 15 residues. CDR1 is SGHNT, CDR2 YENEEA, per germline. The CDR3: CASSLDPTNTGELFF. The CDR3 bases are TGTGCCAGCAGCTTAGACCCCACGAACACCGGGGAGCTGTTTTTT.

Here the CDR3 DNA reads TGTGCCAGCAGTTGGCAGAACAATTCACCCCTCCACTTT. This sequence encodes CASSWQNNSPLHF. The rearrangement uses TRBV27 and TRBJ1-6; D is uncertain. Germline CDR1 and CDR2: MNHEY and SMNVEV (reference sequence). The CDR3 extends over 13 amino acids. Trimming shortened V by 4 bases and J by 7 bases, and 8 bases separated the two germline ends.

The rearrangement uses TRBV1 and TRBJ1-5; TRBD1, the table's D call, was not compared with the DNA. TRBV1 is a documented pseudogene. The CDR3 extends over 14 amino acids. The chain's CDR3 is CTSSHDRVHQPQHF. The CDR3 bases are TGCACCAGCAGCCACGACAGGGTTCATCAGCCCCAGCATTTT.

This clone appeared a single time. CDR3 amino acids: CSVRQGSTDTQYF. In DNA, the CDR3 is TGCAGCGTCAGACAGGGAAGCACAGATACGCAGTATTTT. This chain connects TRBV29-1 to TRBJ2-3, with 7 bases matching TRBD1. The CDR3 is made up of 13 amino acids. The germline V gene encodes CDR1 SQVTM and CDR2 ANQGSEA. With V trimmed by 6 bases and J by 0 bases, 3 bases remained unmatched.

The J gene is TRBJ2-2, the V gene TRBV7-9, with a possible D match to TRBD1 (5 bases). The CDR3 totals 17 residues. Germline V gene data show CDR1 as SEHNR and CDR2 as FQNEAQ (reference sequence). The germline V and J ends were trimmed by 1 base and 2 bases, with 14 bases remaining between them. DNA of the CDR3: TGTGCCAGCAGCTTAGAAGCAGGGAATATTAACACCGGGGAGCTGTTTTTT. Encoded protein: CASSLEAGNINTGELFF. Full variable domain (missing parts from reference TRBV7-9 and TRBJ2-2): DTGVSQNPRHKITKRGQNVTFRCDPISEHNRLYWYRQTLGQGPEFLTYFQNEAQLEKSRLLSDRFSAERPKGSFSTLEIQRTEQGDSAMYLCASSLEAGNINTGELFFGEGSRLTVL.

This CDR3 is CASEQISGVGIAKNIQYF. CDR3 nucleotides: TGTGCCAGCGAACAGATCTCGGGGGTTGGGATAGCCAAAAACATTCAGTACTTC. The V call is TRBV9, the J call TRBJ2-4; a weak D match, TRBD2 (6 bases). The V gene lost 7 bases and the J gene lost 0 bases, with 23 bases spanning the gap. The CDR3 runs 18 residues. In germline, CDR1 is SGDLS, CDR2 YYNGEE.

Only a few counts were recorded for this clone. CDR3: CASSLPGYAGVQETQYF. In DNA form, the CDR3 reads TGCGCCAGCAGCCTTCCCGGGTATGCAGGGGTCCAAGAGACCCAGTACTTC. The genes are TRBV5-1 and TRBJ2-5; possibly TRBD1 for D (6 bases). The V gene lost 4 bases and the J gene lost 1 base, with 20 bases spanning the gap. CDR1 SGHRS and CDR2 YFSETQ come from the germline V gene. This CDR3 region has 17 residues.